This TCR beta chain was observed in a study of cytomegalovirus exposure and HLA in healthy donors. Study as a whole: T cells numbering around 190 million yielded some 100 million unique TCR beta sequences in an earlier analysis.

Concerning this clone: Its matching antigen is unknown.

The study ran its PCR with 60 Vbeta and 13 Jbeta primers. Assay: immunoSEQ multiplex PCR; the TCRdb copy retains only in-frame clones and omits some. The table records roughly 180,000 clones, 78% of them present only once. The study's findings and limits: High sensitivity and specificity were reportedly achieved when the classifier diagnosed cytomegalovirus status.

Germline V gives CDR1 MNHEY, CDR2 SMNVEV (reference sequence). This CDR3 contains 14 residues. Unmatched junction bases numbered 9, after V lost 7 bases and J lost 6 bases. J is TRBJ2-3 and V is TRBV27; 8 nucleotides line up with TRBD2. This TCR derives from a female donor in good health and CMV-seronegative. Sequencing input: PBMCs. CDR3 sequence reads: CASTRGGAEDTQYF. The CDR3 nucleotides read TGTGCCAGCACCCGGGGGGGGGCTGAGGATACGCAGTATTTT.